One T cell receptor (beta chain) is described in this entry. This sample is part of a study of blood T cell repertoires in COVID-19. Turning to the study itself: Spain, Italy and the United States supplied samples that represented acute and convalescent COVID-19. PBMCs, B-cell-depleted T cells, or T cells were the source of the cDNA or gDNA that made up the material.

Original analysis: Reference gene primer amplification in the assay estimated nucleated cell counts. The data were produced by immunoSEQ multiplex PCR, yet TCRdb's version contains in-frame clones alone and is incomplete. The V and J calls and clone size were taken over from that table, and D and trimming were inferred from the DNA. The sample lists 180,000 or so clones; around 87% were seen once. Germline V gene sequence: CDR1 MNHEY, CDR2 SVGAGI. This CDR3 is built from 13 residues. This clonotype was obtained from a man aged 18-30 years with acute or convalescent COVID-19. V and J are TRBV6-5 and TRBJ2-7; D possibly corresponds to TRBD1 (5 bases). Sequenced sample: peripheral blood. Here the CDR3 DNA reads TGTGCCAGCAGTACTATCGAGACAGAGACCCTTAACGTC. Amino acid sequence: CASSTIETETLNV.